The clone carrying this T cell receptor beta chain has ten or more counts. Its cognate antigen is unknown. The sample is drawn from a study of response to subunit inactivated influenza vaccine. Study findings and constraints: A suggestion made by the authors is that each seasonal influenza vaccination recruits few new T cells.

TCRdb re-called the RT-PCR reads with MiXCR, one entry per CDR3 protein. This sample carries more than 150,000 distinct CDR3 sequences, around 9.2% of them seen once, and the ten largest clones take about 11%. CDR1 DFQATT and CDR2 SNEGSKA come from the germline V gene (reference sequence). Trimming took off 5 bases at V and 8 bases at J, with 18 bases between the two ends. CDR3 length: 13 residues. Sequencing was performed on non-naive T cells sorted from PBMCs, taken on the day of vaccination. This TCR came from a man aged 50 or older who received an inactivated influenza vaccine. This chain links TRBV20-1 with TRBJ1-1; D perhaps matches TRBD1 (6 bases). The CDR3 DNA is TGCAGTGCTGACCGGACAGTTTCCACAGAAGCTTTCTTT. Translated: CSADRTVSTEAFF.